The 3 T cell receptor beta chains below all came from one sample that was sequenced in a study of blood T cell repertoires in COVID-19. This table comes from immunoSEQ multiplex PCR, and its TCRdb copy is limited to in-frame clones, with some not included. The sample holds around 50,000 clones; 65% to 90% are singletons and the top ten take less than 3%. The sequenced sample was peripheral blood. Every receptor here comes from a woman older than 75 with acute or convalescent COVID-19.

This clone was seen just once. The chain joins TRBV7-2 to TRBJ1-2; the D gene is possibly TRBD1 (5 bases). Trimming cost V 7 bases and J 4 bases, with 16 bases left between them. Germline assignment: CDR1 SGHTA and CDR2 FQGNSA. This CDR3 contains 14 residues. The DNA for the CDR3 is TGTGCCAGCATCCGGGGCGGGGGAAGCTATGGCTACACCTTC. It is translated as CASIRGGGSYGYTF.

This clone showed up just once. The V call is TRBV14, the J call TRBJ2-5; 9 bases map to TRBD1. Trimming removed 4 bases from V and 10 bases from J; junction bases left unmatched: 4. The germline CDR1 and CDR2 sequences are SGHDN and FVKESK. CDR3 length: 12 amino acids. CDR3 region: CASSLQGANQYF. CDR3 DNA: TGTGCCAGCAGCCTACAGGGGGCGAACCAGTACTTC.

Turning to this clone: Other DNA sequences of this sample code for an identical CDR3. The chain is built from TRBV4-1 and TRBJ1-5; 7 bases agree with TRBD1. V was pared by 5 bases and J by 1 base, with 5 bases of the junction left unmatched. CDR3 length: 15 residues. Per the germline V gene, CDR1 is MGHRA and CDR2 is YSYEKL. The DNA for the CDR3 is TGCGCCAGCAGCAGTCGGGACAGCAGCAATCAGCCCCAGCATTTT. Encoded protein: CASSSRDSSNQPQHF.